This T cell receptor (beta chain) was profiled in a study of T cells after yellow fever vaccination. Trimming pared 2 bases from V and 7 bases from J, leaving 15 bases between. This CDR3 has 15 residues. Germline V gives CDR1 LGHNA, CDR2 YNFKEQ. Study findings and constraints: FACS-sorted repertoires could contain abundant clonotypes contaminating from the bulk population. Secondary responses were weaker yet peaked faster, day 5 versus 15. A large majority of primary-vaccination clones showed up again after the booster (around 96% CD4, around 90% CD8).

The table lists this clonotype with a few counts. The antigen remains unidentified. Production of TCR cDNA was by 5'RACE template switching, which also added a universal primer site and UMIs. One entry per CDR3 protein results from TCRdb running MiXCR on the 5' RACE reads. The top ten hold approximately 0.64% of the sample, which has 110,000 to 150,000 distinct CDR3 sequences, less than 8.5% seen once. This clonotype was sampled from a man aged 25 to 45 who received the YFV17D yellow fever vaccine. This sample comprised CD4+ T cells sorted from PBMCs, obtained 10 days after the yellow fever booster vaccination. The chain joins TRBV4-2 to TRBJ2-1; TRBD1 might be the D (5 bases). The CDR3 loop is CASSQSSGMGNEQFF. CDR3 in DNA: TGTGCCAGCAGCCAAAGCTCAGGGATGGGGAATGAGCAGTTCTTC.